Here is one TCR beta chain with its context. The target antigen is unknown. MiXCR, run by TCRdb on the 5' RACE reads, gives a single entry per CDR3 protein. The sample includes 470,000 or so distinct CDR3 sequences, less than 25% of them seen just once. Germline lookup yields CDR1 WSHSY and CDR2 SAAADI. V was pared by 6 bases and J by 6 bases, with 5 bases of the junction left unmatched. The length of the CDR3 is 14 residues. These data are taken from a study of identical twins. The study, taken as a whole, reports: Researchers reported weaker excess twin sharing in beta out-of-frame sequences.

The sample was also linked to a second study, of T cells expressing NK-cell markers. This second report adds: Seropositivity for HCMV was found in seven of the eight sequenced donors, with one seronegative. NKG2C+ dominant clonotype frequencies in 6 or 7 donors were roughly 1.0-7.5% of CD8+ T cells. One observes that, in a few donors, these clonotypes were also the leading ones within the CD3+CD56-NKG2C+ fraction.

This TCR came from a woman aged 18-29 years in good health. The chain recombines TRBV10-2 with TRBJ1-6; 7 bases agree with TRBD1. Sequenced material: CD4+ T cells sorted from blood. Written as DNA, the CDR3 is TGCGCCAGCAGGCACCGACAGGGTAATTCACCCCTCCACTTT. The encoded protein is CASRHRQGNSPLHF.